This T cell receptor beta chain emerged from a study of blood T cell repertoires in COVID-19. The data were produced by immunoSEQ multiplex PCR, yet TCRdb's version contains in-frame clones alone and is incomplete. The table has some 150,000 clones, more than 85% seen once; the top ten hold roughly 2.9%. V lost 1 base, J lost 4 bases, and 7 bases lay in between. Germline CDR1 and CDR2: SGHDN and FVKESK. This CDR3 is built from 13 residues. The chain links TRBV14 to TRBJ1-2; D remains unclear. This TCR was recovered from a man in his fifties or sixties with active or convalescent COVID-19. Sequenced input: peripheral blood. CDR3 DNA sequence: TGTGCCAGCAGCCAAGTCAACAGCTATGGCTACACCTTC. Its translation is CASSQVNSYGYTF. Full variable domain (outside the CDR3, taken from reference TRBV14 and TRBJ1-2): EAGVTQFPSHSVIEKGQTVTLRCDPISGHDNLYWYRRVMGKEIKFLLHFVKESKQDESGMPNNRFLAERTGGTYSTLKVQPAELEDSGVYFCASSQVNSYGYTFGSGTRLTVV.